The 30 T cell receptor beta chains given below trace back to one sample, sequenced in a study of patients and donors after allogeneic stem cell transplantation. TCRdb re-derived calls from the RT-PCR reads in MiXCR, one entry per CDR3 protein. The sample holds almost 90,000 distinct CDR3 sequences; about 5% are singletons and the top ten take around 3%. The sample taken for sequencing was blood, either unsorted or a sorted T cell fraction (not recorded which). The receptors here all came from a human donor who was either an allogeneic HSCT recipient or a stem cell or donor lymphocyte infusion donor (not recorded which). It is not recorded whose cells these are; they may come from a transplant donor.

This clonotype was counted a few times. This sequence joins TRBV28 and TRBJ2-3, with 8 nucleotides matching TRBD2. This CDR3 contains 18 residues. With 3 bases clipped from V and 0 bases from J, the junction kept 11 bases outside the gene matches. Germline CDR1 MDHEN, CDR2 SYDVKM. The CDR3 sequence: CASSLSGRWGRSTDTQYF. The DNA of the CDR3 is TGTGCCAGCAGTTTGAGCGGGAGATGGGGAAGGAGCACAGATACGCAGTATTTT.

Ten or more counts support this clonotype. This chain joins TRBV20-1 and TRBJ2-2; a weak D match, TRBD1 (6 bases). The V gene lost 6 bases and the J gene lost 7 bases, with 15 bases spanning the gap. The CDR3 is 13 amino acids. CDR1 is DFQATT and CDR2 is SNEGSKA in the germline V gene (reference sequence). The CDR3 coding sequence is TGCAGTGCAGGGGCCCTACAGGGCGGGGAGCTGTTTTTT. It encodes CSAGALQGGELFF.

This clonotype appeared many times. The V call is TRBV29-1, the J call TRBJ1-1; no reliable D call. The CDR3 sequence is 12 residues long. V shed 6 bases and J shed 5 bases, with 13 bases lying between them. Germline CDR1 and CDR2: SQVTM and ANQGSEA. CDR3 residues: CSVLFPGTEAFF. The CDR3 bases are TGCAGCGTCCTATTTCCGGGGACTGAAGCTTTCTTT.

The chain couples TRBV3-1 to TRBJ2-3; D might be TRBD2 (6 bases). CDR3 length equals 15 residues. Per the germline V gene, CDR1 is LGHDT and CDR2 is YNNKEL (reference sequence). The germline V and J ends were trimmed by 5 bases and 2 bases, with 14 bases remaining between them. The CDR3 reads CASSRPGLTTDTQYF. The CDR3 region has the DNA TGTGCCAGCAGCAGGCCGGGACTCACCACAGATACGCAGTATTTT.

The chain links TRBV18 to TRBJ2-1; tentatively, D is TRBD1 (6 bases). V was cut by 1 base and J by 6 bases, with 16 bases left in between. Germline CDR1 is KGHSH and CDR2 is LQKENI. The CDR3 is 16 residues long. The CDR3 reads CASSPRGQWSLNEQFF. The CDR3 region has the DNA TGTGCCAGCTCACCACGAGGACAGTGGAGTCTCAATGAGCAGTTCTTC.

This clonotype was detected a few times. V usage is TRBV11-2 and J usage is TRBJ2-7, with 9 positions matching TRBD2. Per the germline V gene, CDR1 is SGHAT and CDR2 is FQNNGV. The CDR3 has 18 amino acids. With 3 bases clipped from V and 6 bases from J, the junction kept 18 bases outside the gene matches. The chain's CDR3 is CASSFLTPRGGAQREQYF. The CDR3 DNA sequence: TGTGCCAGCAGCTTCCTGACCCCGCGCGGGGGGGCCCAGCGCGAGCAGTACTTC.

This clonotype was seen ten or more times. The chain links TRBV15 to TRBJ2-1, with 9 bases matching TRBD1. The germline CDR1 and CDR2 sequences are LNHNV and YYDKDF (reference sequence). CDR3 length: 14 residues. Trimming at V came to 6 bases and at J to 6 bases, leaving 6 bases not matched to a gene. The DNA for the CDR3 is TGTGCCACCAGACTCCGGACAGGGGCCAATGAGCAGTTCTTC. It encodes CATRLRTGANEQFF.

This clonotype was seen only a few times. The chain couples TRBV20-1 to TRBJ1-5; 10 bases agree with TRBD1. V lost 6 bases, J lost 6 bases, and 5 bases stayed unmatched. This CDR3 spans 13 amino acids. The germline V gene encodes CDR1 DFQATT and CDR2 SNEGSKA (reference sequence). CDR3 nucleotide sequence: TGCAGTGCCACGACAGGGGGCTCTCAGCCCCAGCATTTT. This translates into CSATTGGSQPQHF.

This chain links TRBV20-1 with TRBJ1-6; D not certain. Per the germline V gene, CDR1 is DFQATT and CDR2 is SNEGSKA (reference sequence). The CDR3 is 16 residues long. Trimming cost V 0 bases and J 0 bases, with 9 bases left between them. CDR3 loop: CSARDIRTSYNSPLHF. CDR3 bases: TGCAGTGCTAGAGACATTCGGACCTCCTATAATTCACCCCTCCACTTT.

This clonotype came up many times. The rearrangement uses TRBV18 and TRBJ1-1; D call uncertain. Per the germline V gene, CDR1 is KGHSH and CDR2 is LQKENI. The CDR3 extends over 13 amino acids. The V and J ends lost 7 bases and 8 bases respectively, with 17 bases between them. The CDR3 spells CASFLLSDREAFF. The CDR3 DNA is TGTGCCAGCTTCCTCTTGTCGGACCGCGAAGCTTTCTTT.

The V and J genes are TRBV15 and TRBJ2-1, with TRBD1 as a possible D gene (5 bases). The CDR3 extends over 15 amino acids. Trimming removed 3 bases from V and 7 bases from J, with 16 bases in between. Germline lookup yields CDR1 LNHNV and CDR2 YYDKDF (reference sequence). CDR3 in DNA: TGTGCCACCAGCAGGGGGCGGATCCTACAAAATGAGCAGTTCTTC. Amino acid sequence: CATSRGRILQNEQFF.

The table lists this clonotype with many counts. The V and J genes are TRBV7-2 and TRBJ1-1, with D possibly TRBD1 on 5 matching bases. V was cut by 5 bases and J by 0 bases, with 10 bases left in between. The V gene's germline CDR1 is SGHTA and CDR2 FQGNSA. The CDR3 spans 14 residues. This CDR3 reads CASSQLGVNTEAFF. The CDR3 nucleotides read TGTGCCAGCAGCCAATTAGGGGTGAACACTGAAGCTTTCTTT. Full variable domain (outside the CDR3, taken from reference TRBV7-2 and TRBJ1-1): GAGVSQSPSNKVTEKGKDVELRCDPISGHTALYWYRQSLGQGLEFLIYFQGNSAPDKSGLPSDRFSAERTGGSVSTLTIQRTQQEDSAVYLCASSQLGVNTEAFFGQGTRLTVV.

The CDR3 protein is CAISGGLAGVSRTSTGELFF. The CDR3 bases are TGTGCCATCAGCGGTGGGCTAGCGGGAGTGTCACGGACCTCGACCGGGGAGCTGTTTTTT. The genes are TRBV10-3 and TRBJ2-2, with 10 bases that match TRBD2. The CDR3 has 20 amino acids. Trimming removed 6 bases from V and 5 bases from J; junction bases left unmatched: 21. Germline CDR1 is ENHRY and CDR2 is SYGVKD.

Many counts were recorded for this clonotype. The J gene is TRBJ2-7, the V gene TRBV23-1; D remains ambiguous. TRBV23-1 is marked as an open reading frame, function uncertain. The CDR3 is 16 amino acids. Trimming cost V 3 bases and J 0 bases, with 15 bases left between them. The CDR3, as DNA: TGCGCCAGCAGTCACCCTGGCTGGACGAGCTCCTACGAGCAGTACTTC. It is translated as CASSHPGWTSSYEQYF.

A few counts support this clonotype. This chain links TRBV7-8 with TRBJ2-3; a possible D gene is TRBD2 (7 bases). The CDR3 sequence is 14 residues long. Germline assignment: CDR1 SGHVS and CDR2 FQNEAQ. V lost 5 bases to trimming and J lost 7 bases, with 16 bases between them. CDR3 region: CASSPEGGLNTQYF. The CDR3 bases are TGTGCCAGCAGCCCCGAGGGGGGGCTGAATACGCAGTATTTT.

This clonotype was seen at least ten times. This chain joins TRBV11-2 and TRBJ2-1, with 8 bases fitting TRBD2. Germline loops: CDR1 SGHAT, CDR2 FQNNGV. With V trimmed by 5 bases and J by 6 bases, 6 bases remained unmatched. The CDR3 covers 14 residues. As DNA, the CDR3 is TGTGCCAGCAGCCGAGCGGGAGACGGCAATGAGCAGTTCTTC. Protein product: CASSRAGDGNEQFF.

There are a few counts of this clonotype. For the CDR3, the DNA is TGTGCCAGCAGTGAAAATGGGAACTATGGCTACACCTTC. Translating it yields CASSENGNYGYTF. The V and J genes are TRBV2 and TRBJ1-2; D gene unclear. The ends were cut back, 2 bases at V and 2 bases at J, with 6 bases in the middle. Looked up from germline, CDR1 is SNHLY and CDR2 is FYNNEI. This CDR3 has 13 residues.

This clonotype was detected ten times or more. CDR3 sequence reads: CASSGDRRYGYTF. CDR3 bases: TGTGCCAGCAGCGGGGACAGGCGGTATGGCTACACCTTC. This chain connects TRBV7-3 to TRBJ1-2; 8 bases map to TRBD1. J lost 5 bases, V lost 5 bases, and 4 bases had no gene match. Germline lookup yields CDR1 SGHTA and CDR2 FQGTGA. CDR3 length equals 13 residues.

This clonotype was picked up many times. CDR3 sequence: CAWSVGTVLTYEQYF. Here the CDR3 DNA reads TGTGCCTGGAGTGTGGGGACAGTACTAACCTACGAGCAGTACTTC. The J gene is TRBJ2-7, the V gene TRBV30, with 7 positions matching TRBD1. Trimming cost V 0 bases and J 2 bases; bases outside gene matches: 7. The CDR3 length is 15 residues. The V gene's germline CDR1 is GTSNPN and CDR2 SVGIG (reference sequence).

This clonotype was found many times. The rearrangement links TRBV12-3 or TRBV12-4 to TRBJ1-1; D not certain. Trimming removed 3 bases from V and 0 bases from J, with 8 bases in between. The CDR3 consists of 14 residues. This CDR3 reads CASSFFGMNTEAFF. The CDR3 DNA is TGTGCCAGCAGTTTTTTTGGGATGAACACTGAAGCTTTCTTT.

This clonotype occurred a few times. The chain employs TRBV2 and TRBJ2-5; 9 nucleotides match TRBD2. V dropped 5 bases and J dropped 3; count of bases not matched to a gene: 4. This CDR3 contains 14 residues. Germline lookup yields CDR1 SNHLY and CDR2 FYNNEI. CDR3 in amino acids: CASSRLAGKETQYF. Written as DNA, the CDR3 is TGTGCCAGCAGTAGGCTAGCGGGGAAAGAGACCCAGTACTTC.

This clonotype was recorded at least ten times. The gene calls are TRBV7-8 and TRBJ1-3; D not resolved. CDR1 and CDR2 (germline): SGHVS, FQNEAQ. This CDR3 is 17 amino acids long. The germline V and J ends were trimmed by 1 base and 4 bases, with 17 bases remaining between them. The DNA of the CDR3 is TGTGCCAGCAGCTTAGAGGTTTCGGGCAGCTTCGGAAACACCATATATTTT. This codes for CASSLEVSGSFGNTIYF.

This clonotype was counted ten times or more. The gene calls are TRBV5-1 and TRBJ2-3; no reliable D call. Germline CDR1 and CDR2: SGHRS and YFSETQ. The CDR3 has 12 amino acids. Deletions cut 0 bases from V and 6 bases from J, with 5 bases between. CDR3 nucleotide sequence: TGCGCCAGCAGCTTGGATGGGGATACGCAGTATTTT. Its translation: CASSLDGDTQYF.

This clonotype was counted at least ten times. V gene TRBV27 combines with J gene TRBJ1-5; 9 positions agree with TRBD1. CDR1 and CDR2 from the germline V gene are MNHEY and SMNVEV (reference sequence). J gave up 4 bases and V 6 bases, and 13 bases lay outside the gene matches. The CDR3 has 17 residues. The CDR3, as DNA: TGTGCCAGCAGCCCTTCCGGGACAGGGCTTCGGAATCAGCCCCAGCATTTT. This translates into CASSPSGTGLRNQPQHF.

This clonotype came up many times. The rearrangement uses TRBV6-1 and TRBJ1-6; TRBD1 aligns across 7 bases. CDR1 MNHNS and CDR2 SASEGT come from the germline V gene. This CDR3 is built from 13 residues. The V segment lost 1 base and the J segment 14 bases; nucleotides outside the gene matches: 5. For the CDR3, the DNA is TGTGCCAGCAGTGAAGGACAGGGTCTGGCCCTCCACTTT. This sequence encodes CASSEGQGLALHF.

This clonotype was counted a few times. V gene TRBV30 combines with J gene TRBJ2-7; tentative D call: TRBD2 (5 bases). The germline gives CDR1 GTSNPN, CDR2 SVGIG (reference sequence). This CDR3 has 15 amino acids. V lost 7 bases to trimming and J lost 0 bases, with 19 bases between them. CDR3 coding DNA: TGTGCCTCAACTAGTGCGTCGAGGAGCTCCTACGAGCAGTACTTC. Translated: CASTSASRSSYEQYF. Together with reference TRBV30 and TRBJ2-7, the CDR3 gives the full variable domain: SQTIHQWPATLVQPVGSPLSLECTVEGTSNPNLYWYRQAAGRGLQLLFYSVGIGQISSEVPQNLSASRPQDRQFILSSKKLLLSDSGFYLCASTSASRSSYEQYFGPGTRLTVT.

There are many counts of this clonotype. V and J are TRBV2 and TRBJ2-7; 12 bases fit TRBD2. CDR3 length: 17 amino acids. The germline gives CDR1 SNHLY, CDR2 FYNNEI. Trimming took 2 bases from V and 3 from J; bases not matched to a gene: 8. The CDR3, as DNA: TGTGCCAGCAGTGAAAACCTTCTAGCGGGAGGGAGCTACGAGCAGTACTTC. Protein: CASSENLLAGGSYEQYF.

The chain links TRBV4-1 to TRBJ2-5, with 10 bases that match TRBD1. CDR1 MGHRA and CDR2 YSYEKL come from the germline V gene. This CDR3 contains 15 residues. V lost 4 bases, J lost 5 bases, and 7 bases stayed unmatched. As DNA, the CDR3 is TGCGCCAGCAGCCCAGGACAGGGGGGGTTGGAGACCCAGTACTTC. Translation: CASSPGQGGLETQYF.

There are a few counts of this clonotype. The V call is TRBV5-1, the J call TRBJ1-1; 9 nucleotides match TRBD1. This CDR3 has 17 residues. Germline V CDR1 and CDR2: SGHRS, YFSETQ. Trimming cost V 4 bases and J 1 base; bases outside gene matches: 11. CDR3 DNA: TGCGCCAGCAGCCTTGCGGGACAGGGCGGAGGGAACACTGAAGCTTTCTTT. Protein sequence: CASSLAGQGGGNTEAFF. Full variable domain (rest looked up from reference TRBV5-1 and TRBJ1-1): KAGVTQTPRYLIKTRGQQVTLSCSPISGHRSVSWYQQTPGQGLQFLFEYFSETQRNKGNFPGRFSGRQFSNSRSEMNVSTLELGDSALYLCASSLAGQGGGNTEAFFGQGTRLTVV.

This clonotype was seen repeatedly, ten times or more. The V gene is TRBV18, the J gene TRBJ2-7; 9 bases line up with TRBD1. The CDR3 extends over 13 amino acids. Unmatched junction bases numbered 3, after V lost 5 bases and J lost 4 bases. Per germline, CDR1 KGHSH and CDR2 LQKENI. CDR3 DNA: TGTGCCAGCTCATCCGGGACAGGGTACGAGCAGTACTTC. This sequence encodes CASSSGTGYEQYF.